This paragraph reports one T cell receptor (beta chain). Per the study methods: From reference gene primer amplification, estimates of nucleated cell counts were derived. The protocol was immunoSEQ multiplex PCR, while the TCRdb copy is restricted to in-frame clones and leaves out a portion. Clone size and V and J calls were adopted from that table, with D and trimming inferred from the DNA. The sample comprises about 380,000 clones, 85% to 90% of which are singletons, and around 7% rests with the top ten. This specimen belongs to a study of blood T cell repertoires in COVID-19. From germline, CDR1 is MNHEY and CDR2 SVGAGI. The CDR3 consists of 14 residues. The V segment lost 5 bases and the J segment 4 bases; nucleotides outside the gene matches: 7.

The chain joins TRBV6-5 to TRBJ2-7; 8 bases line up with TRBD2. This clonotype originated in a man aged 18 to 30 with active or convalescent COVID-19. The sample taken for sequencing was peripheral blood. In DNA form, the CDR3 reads TGTGCCAGCAGTAAACTAGCGGAGACTTACGAGCAGTACTTC. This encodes CASSKLAETYEQYF.